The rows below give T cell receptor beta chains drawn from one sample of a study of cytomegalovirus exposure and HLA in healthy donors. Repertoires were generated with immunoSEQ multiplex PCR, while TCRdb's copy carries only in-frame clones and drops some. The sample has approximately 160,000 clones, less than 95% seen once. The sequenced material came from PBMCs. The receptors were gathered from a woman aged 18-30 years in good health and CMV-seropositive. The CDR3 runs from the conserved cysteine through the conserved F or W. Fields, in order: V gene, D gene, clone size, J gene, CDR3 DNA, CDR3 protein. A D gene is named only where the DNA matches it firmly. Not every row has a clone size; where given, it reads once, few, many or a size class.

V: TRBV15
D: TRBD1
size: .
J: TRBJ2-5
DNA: TGTGCCACCAGCAGAGCCGACAGGGTGGCAGAGACCCAGTACTTC
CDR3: CATSRADRVAETQYF

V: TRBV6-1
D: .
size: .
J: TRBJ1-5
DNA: TGTGCCAGCAGTGAAGGACAGGTGAATCAGCCCCAGCATTTT
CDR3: CASSEGQVNQPQHF

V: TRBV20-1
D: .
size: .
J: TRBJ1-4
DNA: TGCAGTGCTATCAGTAATGAAAAACTGTTTTTT
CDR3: CSAISNEKLFF

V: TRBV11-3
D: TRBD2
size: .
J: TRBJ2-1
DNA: TGTGCCAGCAGCCTAGGCGTTACCGGGGGGGCCCAGAATGAGCAGTTCTTC
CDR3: CASSLGVTGGAQNEQFF

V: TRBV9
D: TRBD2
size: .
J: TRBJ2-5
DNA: TGTGCCAGCGGTGGGCTAGCGGGAGAAGAGACCCAGTACTTC
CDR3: CASGGLAGEETQYF

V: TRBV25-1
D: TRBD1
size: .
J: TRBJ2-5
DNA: TGTGCCAGCAGTGAATACGGCCAGGGGGCCCAGTACTTC
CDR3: CASSEYGQGAQYF

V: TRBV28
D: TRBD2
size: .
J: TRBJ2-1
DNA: TGTGCCAGCGGACCTAGCGGGAGGGTCGGTGAGCAGTTCTTC
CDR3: CASGPSGRVGEQFF

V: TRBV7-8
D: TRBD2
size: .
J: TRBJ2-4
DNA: TGTGCCAGCAGCTTAGCGGCGGGGGGCAAAAACATTCAGTACTTC
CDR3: CASSLAAGGKNIQYF

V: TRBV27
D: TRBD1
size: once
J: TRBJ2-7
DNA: TGTGCCAGCAGTCCCCTTTTGACAGGGGGCTACGAGCAGTACTTC
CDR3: CASSPLLTGGYEQYF

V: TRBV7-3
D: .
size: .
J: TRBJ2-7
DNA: TGTGCCAGCAGCTCTACGGGAGAAGCTGGCGAGCAGTACTTC
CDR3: CASSSTGEAGEQYF

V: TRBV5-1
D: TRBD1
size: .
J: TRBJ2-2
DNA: TGCGCCAGCAGCATGCCCTCGGGACAGCGCGACACCGGGGAGCTGTTTTTT
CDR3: CASSMPSGQRDTGELFF

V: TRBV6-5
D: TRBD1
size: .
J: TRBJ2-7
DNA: TGTGCCAGCAGTTACTCCTACGGACAGGTCTACGAGCAGTACTTC
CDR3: CASSYSYGQVYEQYF

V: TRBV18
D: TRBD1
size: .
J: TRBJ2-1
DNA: TGTGCCAGCTCACCAGGACAGGGGCCCTACAATGAGCAGTTCTTC
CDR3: CASSPGQGPYNEQFF

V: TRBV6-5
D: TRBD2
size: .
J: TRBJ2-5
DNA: TGTGCCAGCAGTCGACTAGCGGAAGAGACCCAGTACTTC
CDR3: CASSRLAEETQYF

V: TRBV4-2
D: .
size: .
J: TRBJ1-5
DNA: TGTGCCAGCAGCCAAGAAGGGAGTCGGCCCCAGCATTTT
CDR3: CASSQEGSRPQHF

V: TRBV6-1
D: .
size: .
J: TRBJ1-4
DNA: TGTGCCAGCAGGGGGGGAACAGCTAATGAAAAACTGTTTTTT
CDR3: CASRGGTANEKLFF

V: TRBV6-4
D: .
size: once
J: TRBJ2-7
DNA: TGTGCCAGCAGTCCCGGACAAGATCCCTACGAGCAGTACTTC
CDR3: CASSPGQDPYEQYF

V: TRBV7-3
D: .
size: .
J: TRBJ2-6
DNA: TGTGCCAGCAGCTTATACGGGACAGGGGCCAACGTCCTGACTTTC
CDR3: CASSLYGTGANVLTF

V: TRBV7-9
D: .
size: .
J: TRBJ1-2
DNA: TGTGCCAGCAGCTCGGGGAGCCACTATGGCTACACCTTC
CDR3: CASSSGSHYGYTF

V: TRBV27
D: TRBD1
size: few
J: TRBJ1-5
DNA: TGTGCCAGCAGTCTGACAGGGGGCGGGGGCCAGCCCCAGCATTTT
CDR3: CASSLTGGGGQPQHF

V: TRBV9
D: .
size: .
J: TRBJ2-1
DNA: TGTGCCAGCAGCGTCACTCTCTCTAATGAGCAGTTCTTC
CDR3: CASSVTLSNEQFF

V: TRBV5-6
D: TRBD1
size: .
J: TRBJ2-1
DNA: TGTGCCAGCAGCCGACGACAGGGGTTGGGGCACAATGAGCAGTTCTTC
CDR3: CASSRRQGLGHNEQFF

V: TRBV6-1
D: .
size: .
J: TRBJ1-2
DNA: TGTGCCAGCAGTGTTAAGGGGGGGCGCATCTATGGCTACACCTTC
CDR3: CASSVKGGRIYGYTF

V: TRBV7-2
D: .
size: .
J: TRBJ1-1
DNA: TGTGCCAGCAGCTTAGAGGGAGCGTACACTGAAGCTTTCTTT
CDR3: CASSLEGAYTEAFF

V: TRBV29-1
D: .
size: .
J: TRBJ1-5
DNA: TGCAGCGAAAACGCGGAGGTTTGGAATCAGCCCCAGCATTTT
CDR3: CSENAEVWNQPQHF

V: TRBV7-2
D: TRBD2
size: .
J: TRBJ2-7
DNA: TGTGCCAGCAGCTCGGGGAGACTAGCGAGCGACGAGCAGTACTTC
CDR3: CASSSGRLASDEQYF

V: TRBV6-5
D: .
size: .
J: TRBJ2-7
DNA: TGTGCCAGCAGTTACTCGACTAGTCTTCCTTCCGAGCAGTACTTC
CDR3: CASSYSTSLPSEQYF

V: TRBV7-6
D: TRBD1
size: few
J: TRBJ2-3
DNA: TGTGCCAGCAGCTTGACAGGGAGCACAGATACGCAGTATTTT
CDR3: CASSLTGSTDTQYF

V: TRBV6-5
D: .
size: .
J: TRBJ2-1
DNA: TGTGCCAGCAGAGCCGACAGGACCAATGAGCAGTTCTTC
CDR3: CASRADRTNEQFF

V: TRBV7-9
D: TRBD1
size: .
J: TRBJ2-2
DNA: TGTGCCAGCAGCAAAGCCCAGGGGGTCCTCGGGACCGGGGAGCTGTTTTTT
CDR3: CASSKAQGVLGTGELFF

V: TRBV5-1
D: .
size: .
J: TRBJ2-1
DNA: TGCGCCAGTCGTAGCGAGGCCTACAATGAGCAGTTCTTC
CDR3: CASRSEAYNEQFF

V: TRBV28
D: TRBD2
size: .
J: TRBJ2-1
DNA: TGTGCCAGCAGTATCCGGACTAGCGGGAGGTTCTCCTACAATGAGCAGTTCTTC
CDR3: CASSIRTSGRFSYNEQFF

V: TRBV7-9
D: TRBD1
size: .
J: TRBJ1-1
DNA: TGTGCCAGCACCCGGACAGGAGGGAACACTGAAGCTTTCTTT
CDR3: CASTRTGGNTEAFF

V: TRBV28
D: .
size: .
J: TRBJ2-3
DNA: TGTGCCAGCAGTTTATCGTCGCGTACAGATACGCAGTATTTT
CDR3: CASSLSSRTDTQYF

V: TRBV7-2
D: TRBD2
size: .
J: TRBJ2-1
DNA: TGTGCCAGCAGCCCCTTGGCGGGGGGGTACAATGAGCAGTTCTTC
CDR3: CASSPLAGGYNEQFF

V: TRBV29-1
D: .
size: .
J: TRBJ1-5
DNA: TGCAGCGTTGCCCAGGGAAATCAGCCCCAGCATTTT
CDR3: CSVAQGNQPQHF

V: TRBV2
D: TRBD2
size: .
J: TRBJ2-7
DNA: TGTGCCAGCAGGGCCCCTAGCGGGAGAAGCTCCTACGAGCAGTACTTC
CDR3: CASRAPSGRSSYEQYF

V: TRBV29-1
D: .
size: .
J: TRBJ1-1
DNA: TGCAGCGTTGAAGAAGCCAGGATTAACACTGAAGCTTTCTTT
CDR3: CSVEEARINTEAFF

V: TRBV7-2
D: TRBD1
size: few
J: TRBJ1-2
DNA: TGTGCCAGCAGCTCTGACAGGGGGCTCCTGTATGGCTACACCTTC
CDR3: CASSSDRGLLYGYTF

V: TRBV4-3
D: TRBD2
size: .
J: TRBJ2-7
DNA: TGCGCCAGCAGCCCCAATAGCGGGAGGTACTACGAGCAGTACTTC
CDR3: CASSPNSGRYYEQYF

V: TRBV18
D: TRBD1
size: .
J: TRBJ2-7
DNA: TGTGCCAGCTCAGAGTTACAGGGGGGCGAGCAGTACTTC
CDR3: CASSELQGGEQYF

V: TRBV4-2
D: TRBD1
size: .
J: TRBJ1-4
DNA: TGTGCCAGCAGCCAAGCGTCAGGGACAGGGGAACGCCCACTGTTTTTT
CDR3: CASSQASGTGERPLFF